This T cell receptor beta chain was identified in a study of low-dose radiotherapy and immunotherapy resistance in tumors. Whole-study context: Cohort 2, a group dosed every two weeks at 1 Gy per fraction, received 13 Gy in total over 26 weeks.

V lost 0 bases and J lost 6, with 7 bases in between. CDR3 length: 12 residues. The germline V gene has CDR1 SGDLS and CDR2 YYNGEE. Alpha- and beta-chain coverage of first-strand cDNA came from TRAV- and TRBV-specific primers. The PCR that amplified TCRs ran for about 18 cycles, relying on a constant-region primer and a V-primer adapter. Using its own MiXCR run on the reads, TCRdb lists one record per CDR3 protein. The sample holds several thousand distinct CDR3 sequences, around two thirds seen once. Donors were given nivolumab, ipilimumab, aspirin, low-dose cyclophosphamide and low-dose radiotherapy.

The V call is TRBV9, the J call TRBJ2-7; D is ambiguous. The clonotype originates from a human donor with advanced metastatic prostate, ovarian, gallbladder or colorectal cancer (not recorded which). This table probably holds off-target reads from a library built for another chain. The CDR3 is CASSVGVAEQYF. In DNA form, the CDR3 reads TGTGCCAGCAGCGTAGGGGTTGCCGAGCAGTACTTC.